This T cell receptor beta chain comes out of a study of cytomegalovirus exposure and HLA in healthy donors. Study summary: Out of 398 genotyped donors, roughly 80% belonged to the Caucasian-associated ancestry cluster. Findings of the study overall: A later analysis linked some 17,000 TCR beta sequences to HLA alleles at 0.05 false discovery rate.

Germline assignment: CDR1 MNHNY and CDR2 SVGAGI (reference sequence). Trimming stripped 5 bases from V and 9 bases from J, with 25 bases between. The CDR3 totals 16 residues. Primers for the PCR totalled 60 Vbeta and 13 Jbeta. The table came from immunoSEQ multiplex PCR; TCRdb's copy has only in-frame clones and leaves some out. Recorded here are just over 200,000 clones; the top ten clones represent around 1.1%. A word on this clone: Its matching antigen is unknown.

Sampled while nominally healthy, donors likely had unrecorded immune exposures. The specimen sequenced was PBMCs. This TCR came from a girl aged 2 to 9 in good health and CMV-seropositive. The rearrangement links TRBV6-6 to TRBJ2-5, with D possibly TRBD1 on 6 matching bases. CDR3: CASSQPDLDRMKAQYF. The CDR3 nucleotides are TGTGCCAGCAGTCAACCCGACCTCGACAGGATGAAGGCCCAGTACTTC.